One and the same sample provided the 14 T cell receptor beta chains below, sequenced in a study of blood T cell repertoires in COVID-19. Sequencing was performed with immunoSEQ multiplex PCR; in TCRdb, only in-frame clones are kept and a portion is missing. The sample contains over 400,000 clones, approximately 83% of which appear only once. The sequenced sample consisted of peripheral blood. The source of these receptors is a human donor in a cohort sampled during active COVID-19.

This CDR3 reads CASSADRGDYGYTF. In DNA form, the CDR3 reads TGTGCCAGCAGCGCGGACAGGGGGGATTATGGCTACACCTTC. V gene TRBV11-2 combines with J gene TRBJ1-2; the match to TRBD1 covers 10 bases. V gave up 5 bases and J gave up 5 bases; unmatched junction bases: 5. This CDR3 is 14 amino acids long. Germline-derived CDR1 and CDR2 are SGHAT and FQNNGV.

Remarks on this clone: The same CDR3 is also encoded by other DNA sequences in this sample. The chain recombines TRBV19 with TRBJ2-3; 9 bases are shared with TRBD2. This CDR3 is 15 amino acids long. Unmatched junction bases numbered 2, after V lost 4 bases and J lost 0 bases. Per germline, CDR1 LNHDA and CDR2 SQIVND (reference sequence). The CDR3 DNA reads TGTGCCAGTAGTACTACTAGCGGGAGCACAGATACGCAGTATTTT. As protein: CASSTTSGSTDTQYF.

This clone has only a few counts. The V gene is TRBV11-1, the J gene TRBJ2-1; TRBD1 might be the D (6 bases). The V gene lost 5 bases and the J gene lost 4 bases, with 9 bases spanning the gap. The V gene's germline CDR1 is SGHAT and CDR2 FQDESV (reference sequence). The CDR3 runs to 13 residues. In DNA, the CDR3 is TGTGCCAGCAGCCCGAGGGGGTACAATGAGCAGTTCTTC. Translating it yields CASSPRGYNEQFF. The entire variable domain, with the rest obtained from reference TRBV11-1 and TRBJ2-1, is as follows: EAEVAQSPRYKITEKSQAVAFWCDPISGHATLYWYRQILGQGPELLVQFQDESVVDDSQLPKDRFSAERLKGVDSTLKIQPAELGDSAMYLCASSPRGYNEQFFGPGTRLTVL.

The chain combines TRBV27 with TRBJ2-7; possibly TRBD1 for D (6 bases). V lost 3 bases and J 1 base, leaving 10 bases between the germline ends. The CDR3 contains 14 residues. Germline CDR1 is MNHEY and CDR2 is SMNVEV (reference sequence). CDR3 residues: CASSFRQESYEQYF. CDR3 sequence (DNA): TGTGCCAGCAGTTTCCGACAGGAATCCTACGAGCAGTACTTC.

The chain employs TRBV19 and TRBJ2-1, with TRBD1 matching 7 bases. Germline CDR1 is LNHDA and CDR2 is SQIVND (reference sequence). The ends lost 3 bases at V and 7 bases at J; junction bases unmatched: 6. CDR3 size: 14 residues. The CDR3 region has the DNA TGTGCCAGTAGTATGGGGACAGTGGGGAATGAGCAGTTCTTC. Its translation is CASSMGTVGNEQFF.

This clone was observed a handful of times. The chain couples TRBV6-4 to TRBJ2-7; TRBD2 might be the D (6 bases). In germline, CDR1 is MRHNA, CDR2 SNTAGT. The CDR3 runs 14 residues. V lost 10 bases, J lost 3 bases, and 19 bases lay in between. CDR3 amino acids: CANTPAGHLYEQYF. CDR3 in DNA: TGTGCCAACACCCCAGCGGGCCATCTCTACGAGCAGTACTTC.

The chain uses TRBV30 and TRBJ1-6, with D maybe TRBD1 (6 bases). There are 14 residues in the CDR3. Trimming took 1 base from V and 11 from J, leaving 15 bases between them. Per germline, CDR1 GTSNPN and CDR2 SVGIG (reference sequence). The CDR3 DNA reads as TGTGCCTGGAGTGAAGGGGAAAAGGGGGCACCCCTCCACTTT. Translating it yields CAWSEGEKGAPLHF.

The chain combines TRBV5-1 with TRBJ2-1, with 7 bases identical to TRBD2. The CDR3 extends over 16 amino acids. V lost 7 bases and J lost 0; bases outside the gene matches: 10. Germline-derived CDR1 and CDR2 are SGHRS and YFSETQ. The CDR3, as DNA: TGCGCCAGCTCTATCTGGGAGGGCCTCTCCTACAATGAGCAGTTCTTC. Protein: CASSIWEGLSYNEQFF.

The chain recombines TRBV6-5 with TRBJ2-1, with D unresolved. The V gene lost 0 bases and the J gene lost 16 bases, with 19 bases spanning the gap. The CDR3 has 14 amino acids. CDR1 and CDR2 (germline): MNHEY, SVGAGI. The DNA of the CDR3 is TGTGCCAGCAGTTACTCTCGCCAGGCCACTCTACCATTCTTC. Translation: CASSYSRQATLPFF.

The J gene is TRBJ2-5, the V gene TRBV29-1; 7 bases align to TRBD1. The V gene's germline CDR1 is SQVTM and CDR2 ANQGSEA. V dropped 1 base and J dropped 7; count of bases not matched to a gene: 6. The CDR3 contains 13 residues. In nucleotides, the CDR3 is TGCAGCGTTGAAGTACAGGGGAGAGGGACCCAGTACTTC. Its translation is CSVEVQGRGTQYF.

The table lists this clone with a few counts. The chain links TRBV3-1 (or the pseudogene TRBV3-2) to TRBJ1-1; D might be TRBD1 (6 bases). The CDR3 extends over 15 amino acids. Per germline, CDR1 LGHDT and CDR2 YNNKEL (reference sequence). Trimming removed 1 base from V and 2 bases from J, with 11 bases in between. The DNA for the CDR3 is TGTGCCAGCAGCCAAGGGACAGATTCTAACACTGAAGCTTTCTTT. Protein: CASSQGTDSNTEAFF.

J is TRBJ1-2 and V is TRBV6-6; 12 bases fit TRBD1. The CDR3 loop spans 15 amino acids. Trimming removed 3 bases from V and 7 bases from J; junction bases left unmatched: 6. Germline-derived CDR1 and CDR2 are MNHNY and SVGAGI (reference sequence). The CDR3 reads CASSYKGQGAGGYTF. The CDR3 region has the DNA TGTGCCAGCAGTTATAAGGGACAGGGGGCAGGTGGCTACACCTTC.

V gene TRBV29-1 combines with J gene TRBJ2-3; D may be TRBD2 (7 bases). The V and J ends lost 2 bases and 3 bases respectively, with 12 bases between them. The CDR3 is 14 amino acids. From germline, CDR1 is SQVTM and CDR2 ANQGSEA. The CDR3 loop is CSVESGGPTDTQYF. For the CDR3, the DNA is TGCAGCGTTGAATCGGGGGGCCCGACAGATACGCAGTATTTT.

CDR3 nucleotide sequence: TGTGCCAGCAGCTTACGGGAGGGCCGAATTAGGGGCACCGGGGAGCTGTTTTTT. Translated: CASSLREGRIRGTGELFF. The J gene is TRBJ2-2, the V gene TRBV7-2, with TRBD2 matching 8 bases. The CDR3 consists of 18 residues. Per germline, CDR1 SGHTA and CDR2 FQGNSA. V trimming: 2 bases; J trimming: 4 bases; junction bases outside the gene matches: 12.